Shown below are 29 T cell receptor beta chains from a single sample sequenced in a study of T-cell reconstitution after alpha-beta-depleted transplantation in children. Unique molecular identifiers featured in how the TCRbeta library was prepared. MiXCR, run by TCRdb on the PCR reads, gives a single entry per CDR3 protein. The sample comprises 17,000 or so distinct CDR3 sequences, 9.5% to 15% of which are singletons, and 71% rests with the top ten. This sample comprised PBMCs, mostly from graft donor cells, obtained 180 days after TCRalphabeta/CD19-depleted stem cell transplant. The receptors derive from a boy younger than two who had a stem cell transplant for Wiskott-Aldrich syndrome, so the T cells may come from the graft donor.

The V gene is TRBV28, the J gene TRBJ2-7, with a weak D call TRBD2 (5 bases). Germline CDR1 and CDR2: MDHEN and SYDVKM. The CDR3 is made up of 12 amino acids. V dropped 6 bases and J dropped 3 bases, with 9 bases sitting between them. The DNA of the CDR3 is TGTGCCAGCAGCGTAGGAGGCTACGAGCAGTACTTC. Its protein is CASSVGGYEQYF.

Ten or more counts support this clonotype. This chain links TRBV20-1 with TRBJ2-5, with D possibly being TRBD1 (6 bases). Germline loops: CDR1 DFQATT, CDR2 SNEGSKA (reference sequence). The CDR3 is 15 amino acids. Deletions cut 5 bases from V and 4 bases from J, with 20 bases between. CDR3 sequence (DNA): TGCAGTGCTTCTTCGGACGGAGCGACAGGAGAGACCCAGTACTTC. Translating it yields CSASSDGATGETQYF.

In this sample, this clonotype turned up many times. The chain uses TRBV28 and TRBJ1-6; no clear D. CDR3 length equals 14 residues. V lost 7 bases to trimming and J lost 7 bases, with 14 bases between them. Germline loops: CDR1 MDHEN, CDR2 SYDVKM. The CDR3 DNA is TGTGCCAGCACCCCCCTAGTAGGGAATTCACCCCTCCACTTT. This translates into CASTPLVGNSPLHF.

This clonotype is classed as medium-sized. This chain uses TRBV5-1 with TRBJ1-1; D gene uncertain. Germline V gene sequence: CDR1 SGHRS, CDR2 YFSETQ. The CDR3 sequence is 13 residues long. V was cut by 1 base and J by 8 bases, with 12 bases left in between. CDR3 DNA: TGCGCCAGCAGCTTGATGGACGGAGGCGAAGCTTTCTTT. Protein: CASSLMDGGEAFF. The full variable domain, completed using reference TRBV5-1 and TRBJ1-1, is KAGVTQTPRYLIKTRGQQVTLSCSPISGHRSVSWYQQTPGQGLQFLFEYFSETQRNKGNFPGRFSGRQFSNSRSEMNVSTLELGDSALYLCASSLMDGGEAFFGQGTRLTVV.

At least ten counts were recorded for this clonotype. This chain links TRBV7-9 with TRBJ1-5, with D maybe TRBD1 (5 bases). V was pared by 1 base and J by 7 bases, with 11 bases between. The CDR3 consists of 14 residues. CDR1 is SEHNR, CDR2 FQNEAQ, per germline (reference sequence). CDR3 amino acids: CASSLGTGEQPQHF. CDR3 in DNA: TGTGCCAGCAGCTTAGGAACAGGCGAACAGCCCCAGCATTTT.

This clonotype has just one count. Given a much more abundant clone one base away, this may be a read error. This chain uses TRBV20-1 with TRBJ2-1; 8 positions agree with TRBD2. This CDR3 is built from 18 residues. From germline, CDR1 is DFQATT and CDR2 SNEGSKA (reference sequence). DNA for the CDR3: TGCTGTGCTCAAGATACGCGGGTGGCGGGAGGCACTAGGGGTGAGCAGTTCTTC. Translation gives CCAQDTRVAGGTRGEQFF.

In its sample, this clonotype was seen many times. The germline gene is not matched at one end of the junction; a read error may be the cause. The V call is TRBV29-1, the J call TRBJ2-1; 7 nucleotides agree with TRBD2. The germline V gene encodes CDR1 SQVTM and CDR2 ANQGSEA. This CDR3 spans 14 amino acids. Here the CDR3 DNA reads TGCAGCGTTGCAACTAGCGAGATACCCCTCGGGGTGGTCTTC. It specifies CSVATSEIPLGVVF.

This clonotype has ten or more counts. The chain couples TRBV7-2 to TRBJ1-2; D not resolved. In germline, CDR1 is SGHTA, CDR2 FQGNSA. The germline V and J ends were trimmed by 3 bases and 8 bases, with 22 bases remaining between them. The CDR3 covers 16 residues. The CDR3 region is CASSFLEGGSRLGYTF. Written as DNA, the CDR3 is TGTGCCAGCAGCTTTCTCGAGGGAGGCTCCCGATTAGGCTACACCTTC. The full variable domain, in which reference TRBV7-2 and TRBJ1-2 provide the parts outside the CDR3, is GAGVSQSPSNKVTEKGKDVELRCDPISGHTALYWYRQSLGQGLEFLIYFQGNSAPDKSGLPSDRFSAERTGGSVSTLTIQRTQQEDSAVYLCASSFLEGGSRLGYTFGSGTRLTVV.

The rearrangement uses TRBV3-1 and TRBJ2-2; the D gene is possibly TRBD1 (5 bases). V lost 11 bases and J lost 4, with 26 bases in between. The CDR3 runs to 17 residues. From germline, CDR1 is LGHDT and CDR2 YNNKEL (reference sequence). The CDR3 loop reads CACCPLGRVGGTGELFF. For the CDR3, the DNA is TGTGCCTGCTGCCCCCTCGGCAGGGTCGGCGGCACCGGGGAGCTGTTTTTT.

This clonotype was detected many times. V gene TRBV20-1 combines with J gene TRBJ2-1; a possible D gene is TRBD2 (6 bases). V was pared by 7 bases and J by 3 bases, with 16 bases between. The CDR3 spans 14 residues. Germline-derived CDR1 and CDR2 are DFQATT and SNEGSKA (reference sequence). CDR3 protein: CSGNRDGSYNEQFF. For the CDR3, the DNA is TGCAGTGGTAACCGGGACGGGAGCTACAATGAGCAGTTCTTC.

Ten or more counts support this clonotype. V usage is TRBV20-1 and J usage is TRBJ2-3; no clear D. Trimming took 5 bases from V and 0 from J, leaving 12 bases between them. Germline CDR1 is DFQATT and CDR2 is SNEGSKA (reference sequence). The CDR3 loop spans 14 amino acids. The CDR3 nucleotides are TGCAGTGCTTCCTTCACCGCTAGCACAGATACGCAGTATTTT. It yields the protein CSASFTASTDTQYF.

V is TRBV20-1 and J is TRBJ2-7; TRBD1 agrees at 8 bases. The CDR3 sequence is 13 residues long. Germline CDR1 reads DFQATT; CDR2 reads SNEGSKA (reference sequence). Losses at the gene ends were 3 bases for V and 10 bases for J; bases not matched to a gene: 11. The CDR3: CSASEGQGPGQYF. The CDR3, as DNA: TGCAGTGCTAGCGAAGGACAGGGACCGGGACAGTACTTC.

This clonotype was detected many times. The V call is TRBV12-3 or TRBV12-4, the J call TRBJ1-2; TRBD1 matches at 7 bases. The CDR3 has 13 residues. The ends lost 6 bases at V and 5 bases at J; junction bases unmatched: 6. The DNA for the CDR3 is TGTGCCAGCAGCTCCGGGACAGTATATGGCTACACCTTC. The encoded protein is CASSSGTVYGYTF.

In its sample, this clonotype was seen a few times. The genes are TRBV9 and TRBJ2-2; D possibly corresponds to TRBD2 (6 bases). The V gene's germline CDR1 is SGDLS and CDR2 YYNGEE. This CDR3 comprises 16 residues. The V gene lost 0 bases and the J gene lost 0 bases, with 9 bases spanning the gap. The CDR3 DNA reads TGTGCCAGCAGCGTAGTGGGGACTTCGAACACCGGGGAGCTGTTTTTT. The encoded protein is CASSVVGTSNTGELFF.

This clonotype was recorded many times. This chain connects TRBV29-1 to TRBJ2-2, with 8 bases matching TRBD1. V dropped 6 bases and J dropped 4; count of bases not matched to a gene: 4. The CDR3 loop spans 13 amino acids. Germline loops: CDR1 SQVTM, CDR2 ANQGSEA. The CDR3 DNA is TGCAGCGTGCAGGGGGCGAGCACCGGGGAGCTGTTTTTT. Amino acids: CSVQGASTGELFF.

This clonotype was seen at least ten times. The J gene is TRBJ1-5, the V gene TRBV3-1; D is ambiguous. V lost 0 bases, J lost 4 bases, and 10 bases lay in between. Germline CDR1 is LGHDT and CDR2 is YNNKEL (reference sequence). This CDR3 spans 15 amino acids. The CDR3 here is CASSQDTGVNQPQHF. CDR3 bases: TGTGCCAGCAGCCAAGACACCGGGGTTAATCAGCCCCAGCATTTT.

This clonotype was recorded a few times. This rearrangement joins TRBV10-3 to TRBJ1-2, with 7 bases lining up with TRBD1. Germline-derived CDR1 and CDR2 are ENHRY and SYGVKD. This CDR3 spans 14 amino acids. With 4 bases clipped from V and 3 bases from J, the junction kept 5 bases outside the gene matches. This chain's CDR3 is CAISGQGGYYGYTF. CDR3 nucleotides: TGTGCCATCAGTGGGCAAGGGGGCTACTATGGCTACACCTTC.

This chain joins TRBV5-1 and TRBJ1-1, with 8 bases that match TRBD1. Trimming removed 4 bases from V and 5 bases from J; junction bases left unmatched: 16. The CDR3 length is 17 residues. From germline, CDR1 is SGHRS and CDR2 YFSETQ. Written as DNA, the CDR3 is TGCGCCAGCAGCCCGGGACAGGACGAGGCTCAGAGGACTGAAGCTTTCTTT. Its translation is CASSPGQDEAQRTEAFF. The full variable domain, rest sourced from reference TRBV5-1 and TRBJ1-1, is KAGVTQTPRYLIKTRGQQVTLSCSPISGHRSVSWYQQTPGQGLQFLFEYFSETQRNKGNFPGRFSGRQFSNSRSEMNVSTLELGDSALYLCASSPGQDEAQRTEAFFGQGTRLTVV.

In this sample, this clonotype turned up a few times. V is TRBV5-8 and J is TRBJ2-1; 9 bases are shared with TRBD2. Germline-derived CDR1 and CDR2 are SGHTS and YDEGEE. This CDR3 is 13 amino acids long. J gave up 4 bases and V 8 bases, and 4 bases lay outside the gene matches. CDR3 nucleotides: TGTGCCAGTATAGCGGGAGTTTACAATGAGCAGTTCTTC. Its translation: CASIAGVYNEQFF.

By its share, this clonotype is medium-sized (0.01 to 0.1%). The chain carries TRBV7-9 and TRBJ2-5; D is perhaps TRBD1 (7 bases). V lost 4 bases, J lost 5 bases, and 17 bases lay in between. Germline V CDR1 and CDR2: SEHNR, FQNEAQ (reference sequence). The CDR3 runs to 15 residues. The CDR3 DNA reads as TGTGCCAGCAGCTCCAACAGGGGACTGGGGGAGACCCAGTACTTC. Amino acids: CASSSNRGLGETQYF.

Note on this clonotype: At one of its ends the junction is not consistent with the germline gene, which may arise from a read error. V and J are TRBV3-1 and TRBJ2-7; TRBD2 matches at 7 bases. From germline, CDR1 is LGHDT and CDR2 YNNKEL (reference sequence). There are 16 residues in the CDR3. The CDR3 sequence is CASSQTSPGEVNDQYF. In nucleotides, the CDR3 is TGTGCCAGCAGCCAGACTAGCCCAGGAGAGGTTAACGACCAGTACTTC.

This chain connects TRBV12-3 or TRBV12-4 to TRBJ2-1; D is perhaps TRBD2 (6 bases). Trimming took 3 bases from V and 5 from J, leaving 14 bases between them. This CDR3 contains 15 residues. The CDR3 DNA reads as TGTGCCAGCAGTTTTGGGGGGAGTCCCCACAATGAGCAGTTCTTC. Residues: CASSFGGSPHNEQFF.

Ten or more counts support this clonotype. This chain uses TRBV28 with TRBJ2-3, with 13 bases fitting TRBD2. This CDR3 has 18 amino acids. The V segment lost 5 bases and the J segment 3 bases; nucleotides outside the gene matches: 11. Germline CDR1 is MDHEN and CDR2 is SYDVKM. CDR3 loop: CASSQRSGLAGVTDTQYF. DNA for the CDR3: TGTGCCAGCAGTCAACGATCCGGACTAGCGGGAGTAACAGATACGCAGTATTTT.

CDR3 DNA sequence: TGCGCCAGCAGCCCAACGTCCCGCTATGGCTACACCTTC. Protein sequence: CASSPTSRYGYTF. This chain uses TRBV5-1 with TRBJ1-2; D remains ambiguous. The V gene's germline CDR1 is SGHRS and CDR2 YFSETQ. V was cut by 4 bases and J by 4 bases, with 11 bases left in between. The CDR3 sequence is 13 residues long.

This clonotype was picked up many times. This chain joins TRBV5-6 and TRBJ2-1; 9 positions match TRBD2. CDR1 and CDR2 from the germline V gene are SGHDT and YYEEEE. The CDR3 contains 15 residues. Trimming at V came to 4 bases and at J to 8 bases, leaving 10 bases not matched to a gene. CDR3 bases: TGTGCCAGCAGCCCCCTAAGCGGGAGGCTGGATGAGCAGTTCTTC. The encoded protein is CASSPLSGRLDEQFF.

The chain has TRBV7-3 and TRBJ2-3; 9 bases are a match to TRBD2. This CDR3 comprises 17 residues. From germline, CDR1 is SGHTA and CDR2 FQGTGA. The ends lost 5 bases at V and 4 bases at J; junction bases unmatched: 13. The chain's CDR3 is CASSPARAGGSPDTQYF. In DNA, the CDR3 is TGTGCCAGCAGCCCGGCGAGGGCGGGAGGGTCGCCAGATACGCAGTATTTT.

V is TRBV7-9 and J is TRBJ1-1; 12 bases map to TRBD1. The CDR3 has 15 residues. The ends lost 5 bases at V and 6 bases at J; junction bases unmatched: 7. Germline V CDR1 and CDR2: SEHNR, FQNEAQ (reference sequence). The CDR3 DNA is TGTGCCAGCAGCCAACCGGGACAGGGGGCCGCTGAAGCTTTCTTT. Protein: CASSQPGQGAAEAFF.

This clonotype has only a few counts. The rearrangement links TRBV20-1 to TRBJ2-1; D not resolved. The CDR3 length is 16 residues. V was trimmed by 0 bases and J by 1 base, leaving 13 bases between them. Germline V gene lookup returns CDR1 DFQATT and CDR2 SNEGSKA (reference sequence). The CDR3: CSARDSGPRSYNEQFF. The DNA for the CDR3 is TGCAGTGCTAGAGATTCCGGGCCTAGGTCCTACAATGAGCAGTTCTTC.

The chain links TRBV6-5 to TRBJ2-1, with TRBD1 matching 9 bases. CDR1 and CDR2 (germline): MNHEY, SVGAGI. The CDR3 extends over 15 amino acids. With 2 bases clipped from V and 3 bases from J, the junction kept 2 bases outside the gene matches. CDR3 nucleotides: TGTGCCAGCAGTTACGACAGGGGGATCTACAATGAGCAGTTCTTC. Translated, it gives CASSYDRGIYNEQFF.